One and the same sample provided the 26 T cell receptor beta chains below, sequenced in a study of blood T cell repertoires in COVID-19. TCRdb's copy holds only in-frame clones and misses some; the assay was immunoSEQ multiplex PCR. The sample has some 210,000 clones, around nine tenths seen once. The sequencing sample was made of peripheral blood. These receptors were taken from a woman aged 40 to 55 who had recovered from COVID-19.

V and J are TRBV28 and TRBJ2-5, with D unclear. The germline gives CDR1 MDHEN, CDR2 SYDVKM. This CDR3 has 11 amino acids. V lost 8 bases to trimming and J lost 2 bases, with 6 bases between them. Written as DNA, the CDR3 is TGTGCCAGCGTGGAGCAAGAGACCCAGTACTTC. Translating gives CASVEQETQYF.

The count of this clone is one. Here the CDR3 reads CASNRNREETQYF. CDR3 DNA: TGTGCCAGCAACAGAAACAGGGAAGAGACCCAGTACTTC. This chain links TRBV6-6 with TRBJ2-5, with a weak D call TRBD1 (6 bases). The CDR3 is 13 amino acids. The V gene's germline CDR1 is MNHNY and CDR2 SVGAGI (reference sequence). V was pared by 7 bases and J by 3 bases, with 12 bases between.

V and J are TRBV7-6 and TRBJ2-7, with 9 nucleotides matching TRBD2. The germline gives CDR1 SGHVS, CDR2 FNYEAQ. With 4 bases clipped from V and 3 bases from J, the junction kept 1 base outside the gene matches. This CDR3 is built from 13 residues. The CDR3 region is CASSSTSGYEQYF. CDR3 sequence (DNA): TGTGCCAGCAGCTCGACTAGCGGCTACGAGCAGTACTTC.

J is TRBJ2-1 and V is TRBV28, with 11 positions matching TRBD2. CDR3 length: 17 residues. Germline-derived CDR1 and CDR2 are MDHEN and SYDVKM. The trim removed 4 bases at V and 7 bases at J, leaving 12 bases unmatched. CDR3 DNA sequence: TGTGCCAGCAGTTCCCTAAGACGACTAGCGGGACTGAATGAGCAGTTCTTC. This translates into CASSSLRRLAGLNEQFF. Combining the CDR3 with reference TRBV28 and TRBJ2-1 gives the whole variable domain DVKVTQSSRYLVKRTGEKVFLECVQDMDHENMFWYRQDPGLGLRLIYFSYDVKMKEKGDIPEGYSVSREKKERFSLILESASTNQTSMYLCASSSLRRLAGLNEQFFGPGTRLTVL.

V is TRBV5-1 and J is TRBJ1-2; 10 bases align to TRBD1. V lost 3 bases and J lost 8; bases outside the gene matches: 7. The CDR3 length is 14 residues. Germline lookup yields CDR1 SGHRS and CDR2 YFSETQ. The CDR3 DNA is TGCGCCAGCAGCTCCACCGGGACAGGGGACGGCTACACCTTC. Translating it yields CASSSTGTGDGYTF.

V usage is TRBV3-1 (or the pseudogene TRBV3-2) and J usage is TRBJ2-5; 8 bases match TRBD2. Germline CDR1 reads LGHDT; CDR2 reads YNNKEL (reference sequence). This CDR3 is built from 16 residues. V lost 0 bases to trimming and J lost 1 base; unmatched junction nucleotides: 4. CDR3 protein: CASSQESSGLQETQYF. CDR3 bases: TGTGCCAGCAGCCAAGAATCTAGCGGGCTCCAAGAGACCCAGTACTTC.

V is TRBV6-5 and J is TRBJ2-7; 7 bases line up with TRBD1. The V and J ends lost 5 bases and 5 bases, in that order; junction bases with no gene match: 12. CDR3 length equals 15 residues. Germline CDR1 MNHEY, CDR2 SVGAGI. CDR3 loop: CASSPLGTEFNEQYF. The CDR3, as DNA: TGTGCCAGCAGTCCACTCGGGACAGAATTTAACGAGCAGTACTTC.

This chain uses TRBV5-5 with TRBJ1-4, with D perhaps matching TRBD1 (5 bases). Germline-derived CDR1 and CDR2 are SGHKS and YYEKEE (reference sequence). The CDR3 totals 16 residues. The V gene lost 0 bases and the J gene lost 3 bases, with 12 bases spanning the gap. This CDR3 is CASSLAGRVSNEKLFF. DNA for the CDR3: TGTGCCAGCAGCTTGGCCGGCAGGGTCTCTAATGAAAAACTGTTTTTT.

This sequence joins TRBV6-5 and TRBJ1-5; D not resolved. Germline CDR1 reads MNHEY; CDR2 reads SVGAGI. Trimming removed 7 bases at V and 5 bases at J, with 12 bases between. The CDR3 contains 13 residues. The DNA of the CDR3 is TGTGCCAGCATTGGGCAGGTTTATCAGCCCCAGCATTTT. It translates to CASIGQVYQPQHF.

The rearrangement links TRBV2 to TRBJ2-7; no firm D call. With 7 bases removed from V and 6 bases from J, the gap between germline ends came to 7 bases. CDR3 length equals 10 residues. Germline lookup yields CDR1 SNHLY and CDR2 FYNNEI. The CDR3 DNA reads TGTGCCAGCAAGAGCCGCGAGCAGTACTTC. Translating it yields CASKSREQYF.

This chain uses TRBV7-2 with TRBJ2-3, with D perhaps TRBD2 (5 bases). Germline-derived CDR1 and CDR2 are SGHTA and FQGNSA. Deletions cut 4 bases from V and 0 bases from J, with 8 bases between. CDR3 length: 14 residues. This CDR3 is CASSSLASTDTQYF. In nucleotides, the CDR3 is TGTGCCAGCAGCTCTCTAGCTAGCACAGATACGCAGTATTTT.

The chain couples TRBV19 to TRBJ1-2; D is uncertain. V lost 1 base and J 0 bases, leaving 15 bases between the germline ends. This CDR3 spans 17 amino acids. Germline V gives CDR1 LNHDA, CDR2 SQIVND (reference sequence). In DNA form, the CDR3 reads TGTGCCAGTAGTATAGCCGGAGCAGATCTAGCTAACTATGGCTACACCTTC. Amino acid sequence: CASSIAGADLANYGYTF.

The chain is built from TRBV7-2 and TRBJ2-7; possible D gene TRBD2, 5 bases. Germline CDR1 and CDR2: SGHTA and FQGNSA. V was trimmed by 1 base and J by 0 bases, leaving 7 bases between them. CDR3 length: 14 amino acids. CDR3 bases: TGTGCCAGCAGCTTAGATCGGGGCTCCTACGAGCAGTACTTC. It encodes CASSLDRGSYEQYF.

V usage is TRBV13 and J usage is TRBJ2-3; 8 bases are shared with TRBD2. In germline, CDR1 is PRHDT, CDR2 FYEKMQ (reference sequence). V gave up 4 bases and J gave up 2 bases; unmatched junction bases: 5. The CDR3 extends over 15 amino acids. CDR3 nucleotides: TGTGCCAGCAGCTCTACTAGCGGCTCCACAGATACGCAGTATTTT. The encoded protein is CASSSTSGSTDTQYF.

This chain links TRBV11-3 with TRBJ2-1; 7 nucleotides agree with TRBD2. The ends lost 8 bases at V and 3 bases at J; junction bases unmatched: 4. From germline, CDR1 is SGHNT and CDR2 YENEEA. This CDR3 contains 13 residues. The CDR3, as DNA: TGTGCCAGCGGGGCTAGCGGCTACAATGAGCAGTTCTTC. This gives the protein CASGASGYNEQFF.

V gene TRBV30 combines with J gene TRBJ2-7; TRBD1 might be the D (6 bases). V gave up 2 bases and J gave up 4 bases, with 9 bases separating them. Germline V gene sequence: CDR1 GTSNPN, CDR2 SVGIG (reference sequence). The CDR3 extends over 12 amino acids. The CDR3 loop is CAWSSQGYEQYF. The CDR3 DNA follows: TGTGCCTGGAGTTCGCAGGGGTACGAGCAGTACTTC.

The chain's CDR3 is CASSFVPGASTGELFF. The CDR3 DNA is TGTGCCAGCAGCTTTGTTCCGGGAGCATCCACCGGGGAGCTGTTTTTT. The V gene is TRBV7-9, the J gene TRBJ2-2; possibly TRBD2 for D (6 bases). The CDR3 has 16 residues. The V gene's germline CDR1 is SEHNR and CDR2 FQNEAQ (reference sequence). V shed 3 bases and J shed 4 bases, with 15 bases lying between them.

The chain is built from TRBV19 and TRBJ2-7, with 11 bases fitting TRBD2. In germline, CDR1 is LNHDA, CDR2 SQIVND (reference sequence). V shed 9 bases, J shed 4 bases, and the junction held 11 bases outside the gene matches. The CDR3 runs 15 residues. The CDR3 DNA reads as TGTGCCAGCAGAATGACCGGGACTAGCGGTTACGAGCAGTACTTC. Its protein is CASRMTGTSGYEQYF.

The CDR3 loop reads CASSSGAWTSGRNEQFF. CDR3 nucleotide sequence: TGTGCCAGCAGTTCTGGGGCGTGGACTAGCGGGAGGAATGAGCAGTTCTTC. The rearrangement joins TRBV28 to TRBJ2-1; 14 bases are shared with TRBD2. The J segment lost 7 bases and the V segment lost 4 bases, leaving 9 bases of the junction unmatched. The V gene's germline CDR1 is MDHEN and CDR2 SYDVKM. There are 17 residues in the CDR3.

CDR3 sequence: CASSQEWRAHNEQFF. CDR3 in DNA: TGCGCCAGCAGCCAAGAATGGAGGGCGCACAATGAGCAGTTCTTC. The chain links TRBV4-3 to TRBJ2-1, with TRBD2 as a possible D gene (6 bases). This CDR3 is built from 15 residues. Looked up from germline, CDR1 is LGHNA and CDR2 is YSLEER. The V end lost 0 bases, the J end lost 5 bases, and 11 bases lay between the germline ends.

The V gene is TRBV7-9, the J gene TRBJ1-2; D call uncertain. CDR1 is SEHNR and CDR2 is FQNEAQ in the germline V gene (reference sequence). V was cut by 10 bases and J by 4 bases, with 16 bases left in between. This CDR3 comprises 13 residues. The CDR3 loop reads CATGVEGTYGYTF. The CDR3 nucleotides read TGTGCCACCGGGGTCGAGGGTACCTATGGCTACACCTTC. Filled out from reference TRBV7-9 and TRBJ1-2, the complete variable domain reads DTGVSQNPRHKITKRGQNVTFRCDPISEHNRLYWYRQTLGQGPEFLTYFQNEAQLEKSRLLSDRFSAERPKGSFSTLEIQRTEQGDSAMYLCATGVEGTYGYTFGSGTRLTVV.

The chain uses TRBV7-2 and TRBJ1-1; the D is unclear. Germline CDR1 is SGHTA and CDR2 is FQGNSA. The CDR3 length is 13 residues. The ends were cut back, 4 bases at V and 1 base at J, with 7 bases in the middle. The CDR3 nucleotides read TGTGCCAGCAGCTCCCAGGAGAACACTGAAGCTTTCTTT. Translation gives CASSSQENTEAFF.

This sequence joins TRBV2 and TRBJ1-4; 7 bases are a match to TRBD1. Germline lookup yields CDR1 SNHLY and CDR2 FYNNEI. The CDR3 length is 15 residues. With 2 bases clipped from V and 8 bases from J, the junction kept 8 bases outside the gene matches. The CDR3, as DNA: TGTGCCAGCAGTGAAAAGGGGGCGCGAGGGGAAAAACTGTTTTTT. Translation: CASSEKGARGEKLFF.

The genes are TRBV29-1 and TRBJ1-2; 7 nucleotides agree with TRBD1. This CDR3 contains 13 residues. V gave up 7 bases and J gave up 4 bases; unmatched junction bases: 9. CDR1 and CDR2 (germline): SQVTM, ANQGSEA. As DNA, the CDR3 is TGCAGCGATGCCGGACAGGAAATCTATGGCTACACCTTC. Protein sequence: CSDAGQEIYGYTF.

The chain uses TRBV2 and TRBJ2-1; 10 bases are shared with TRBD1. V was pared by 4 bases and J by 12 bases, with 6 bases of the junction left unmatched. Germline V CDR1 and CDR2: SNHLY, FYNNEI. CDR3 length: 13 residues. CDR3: CASSGETGGSQFF. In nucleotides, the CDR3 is TGTGCCAGCAGTGGGGAGACAGGGGGCTCGCAGTTCTTC.

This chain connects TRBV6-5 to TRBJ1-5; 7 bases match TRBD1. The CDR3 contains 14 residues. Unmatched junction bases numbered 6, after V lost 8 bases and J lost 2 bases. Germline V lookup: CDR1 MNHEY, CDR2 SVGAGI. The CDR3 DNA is TGTGCCAGCCGACAGGGCTTGGGCAATCAGCCCCAGCATTTT. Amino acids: CASRQGLGNQPQHF.